The 23 T cell receptor beta chains in this list originate from one sample, sequenced in a study of T cells in Graves' hyperthyroidism and ophthalmopathy. From RNA transcripts, TCR beta CDR3 regions were amplified. Researchers ran a first-round RT-PCR on the TCR CDR3 using the HTBI primer set. Each CDR3 protein gets one entry after TCRdb re-called the multiplex PCR reads with MiXCR. The data hold a few hundred thousand distinct CDR3 sequences, with roughly a sixth observed a single time. Input material: blood. These receptors came from a woman in her twenties or thirties with Graves' ophthalmopathy.

The table lists this clonotype with many counts. This chain uses TRBV7-8 with TRBJ2-7; D call uncertain. Between the trimmed V and J ends, which lost 5 bases and 7 bases, there was a span of 15 bases. From germline, CDR1 is SGHVS and CDR2 FQNEAQ. The CDR3 is made up of 13 amino acids. The CDR3 region has the DNA TGTGCCAGCAGCATTCGGACGGTGGCGGAGCAGTACTTC. Translating it yields CASSIRTVAEQYF.

In its sample, this clonotype was seen many times. The chain links TRBV5-1 to TRBJ1-2; D gene uncertain. The CDR3 covers 16 residues. Germline-derived CDR1 and CDR2 are SGHRS and YFSETQ. V lost 0 bases to trimming and J lost 0 bases, with 12 bases between them. The CDR3 sequence is CASSLGRQVTNYGYTF. As DNA, the CDR3 is TGCGCCAGCAGCTTGGGACGACAAGTCACTAACTATGGCTACACCTTC.

The CDR3 bases are TGCAGCGTTGGAATACCGGGACCAATGAACACTGAAGCTTTCTTT. Translated: CSVGIPGPMNTEAFF. The chain joins TRBV29-1 to TRBJ1-1; D possibly corresponds to TRBD1 (5 bases). The CDR3 contains 15 residues. Germline lookup yields CDR1 SQVTM and CDR2 ANQGSEA. The V end lost 4 bases, the J end lost 0 bases, and 15 bases lay between the germline ends.

This clonotype was seen a handful of times. This chain connects TRBV20-1 to TRBJ1-2; D is uncertain. CDR1 and CDR2 (germline): DFQATT, SNEGSKA (reference sequence). The V end lost 6 bases, the J end lost 9 bases, and 11 bases lay between the germline ends. This CDR3 spans 10 amino acids. CDR3 in amino acids: CSAFPQSYTF. For the CDR3, the DNA is TGCAGTGCGTTCCCTCAAAGCTACACCTTC.

As DNA, the CDR3 is TGTGCCAGCAGTTACCTGGACCGGACCTACGAGCAGTACTTC. Protein: CASSYLDRTYEQYF. The rearrangement joins TRBV6-5 to TRBJ2-7; unclear D gene. V dropped 2 bases and J dropped 2 bases, with 10 bases sitting between them. CDR3 length: 14 residues. Germline values: CDR1 MNHEY, CDR2 SVGAGI.

The V and J genes are TRBV19 and TRBJ1-5; TRBD1 is a possible D gene (5 bases). This CDR3 region has 13 residues. The V gene lost 3 bases and the J gene lost 6 bases, with 9 bases spanning the gap. CDR1 is LNHDA and CDR2 is SQIVND in the germline V gene (reference sequence). For the CDR3, the DNA is TGTGCCAGTAGTATGGTCAGGGCTCAGCCCCAGCATTTT. It translates to CASSMVRAQPQHF.

This clonotype showed up just a few times. This CDR3 is missing its conserved last phenylalanine or tryptophan, likely due to a read error. The genes are TRBV18 and TRBJ2-3; TRBD1 might be the D (6 bases). The CDR3 contains 15 residues. Germline V lookup: CDR1 KGHSH, CDR2 LQKENI. With 1 base removed from V and 1 base from J, the gap between germline ends came to 9 bases. The CDR3 region is CASSPHRERTDTQYL. For the CDR3, the DNA is TGTGCCAGCTCACCACACAGGGAGCGCACAGATACGCAGTATCTT.

This clonotype was seen many times. This chain links TRBV3-1 with TRBJ2-2; D uncertain. Germline V gives CDR1 LGHDT, CDR2 YNNKEL (reference sequence). The CDR3 consists of 15 residues. V was clipped by 4 bases and J by 7 bases, with 16 bases between them. CDR3 coding DNA: TGTGCCAGCAGCCCAAGGGCGGTCCGATTCGGGGAGCTGTTTTTT. Protein: CASSPRAVRFGELFF.

This clonotype was picked up many times. V gene TRBV5-1 combines with J gene TRBJ2-7; D is undetermined. The CDR3 is 15 residues long. Looked up from germline, CDR1 is SGHRS and CDR2 is YFSETQ. Trimming stripped 5 bases from V and 0 bases from J, with 15 bases between. DNA of the CDR3: TGCGCCAGCAGGGAAAGAATCTCTGGCTCCTACGAGCAGTACTTC. It codes for CASRERISGSYEQYF.

Note on this clonotype: This sequence may be a read error, since a much larger clone differs from it by one base. Lacking the conserved final phenylalanine or tryptophan, this CDR3 likely reflects a read error. V and J are TRBV20-1 and TRBJ2-1; 10 bases match TRBD2. The CDR3 has 15 amino acids. V gave up 0 bases and J gave up 3 bases; unmatched junction bases: 2. Germline lookup yields CDR1 DFQATT and CDR2 SNEGSKA (reference sequence). As DNA, the CDR3 is TGCAGTGCTAGAGACGGACTAGCGGACTACAATGAGCAGTTCTCC. Its protein is CSARDGLADYNEQFS.

This clonotype was detected only a few times. This chain joins TRBV6-5 and TRBJ2-2; a weak D match, TRBD2 (6 bases). V was shortened by 4 bases and J by 5 bases, with 20 bases between the two germline ends. The CDR3 has 17 residues. Germline CDR1 and CDR2: MNHEY and SVGAGI. The CDR3 nucleotides are TGTGCCAGCAGTTCCGACCGACGGGGAGGCAGTACCGGGGAGCTGTTTTTT. Amino acids: CASSSDRRGGSTGELFF.

This clonotype has only a few counts. The chain couples TRBV28 to TRBJ2-5, with D tentatively TRBD1 or TRBD2 (6 bases each). CDR1 and CDR2 (germline): MDHEN, SYDVKM. CDR3 size: 15 residues. Trimming removed 3 bases at V and 3 bases at J, with 14 bases between. The CDR3 reads CASSFGLGGKETQYF. CDR3 DNA: TGTGCCAGCAGTTTCGGCCTAGGGGGGAAAGAGACCCAGTACTTC.

On this clonotype itself: The germline gene is not matched at one end of the junction; a read error may be the cause. This rearrangement joins TRBV5-1 to TRBJ2-7, with 9 positions matching TRBD2. Per the germline V gene, CDR1 is SGHRS and CDR2 is YFSETQ. The CDR3 consists of 14 residues. The CDR3 nucleotides are TGCACCAGCGGATGGACTAGCGTAACCTACGAGCAGTACTTC. It specifies CTSGWTSVTYEQYF.

V usage is TRBV7-9 and J usage is TRBJ1-1; unclear D gene. The CDR3 sequence is 12 residues long. Per germline, CDR1 SEHNR and CDR2 FQNEAQ (reference sequence). Trimming shortened V by 4 bases and J by 6 bases, and 9 bases separated the two germline ends. The CDR3 spells CASSSVGPEAFF. Here the CDR3 DNA reads TGTGCCAGCAGCTCTGTGGGCCCTGAAGCTTTCTTT.

The gene calls are TRBV20-1 and TRBJ2-3, with 11 bases identical to TRBD2. Losses at the gene ends were 4 bases for V and 0 bases for J; bases not matched to a gene: 3. Germline V gives CDR1 DFQATT, CDR2 SNEGSKA (reference sequence). The CDR3 length is 15 residues. CDR3 sequence reads: CSAKTSGASTDTQYF. CDR3 coding DNA: TGCAGTGCTAAGACTAGCGGGGCTAGCACAGATACGCAGTATTTT.

As concerns this clonotype: A read error may explain this, as a much larger clone is one base away. V is TRBV14 and J is TRBJ2-1; TRBD2 matches 15 bases. The V segment lost 2 bases and the J segment 6 bases; nucleotides outside the gene matches: 11. The CDR3 runs to 19 residues. Germline V CDR1 and CDR2: SGHDN, FVKESK. This chain's CDR3 is CASSQSRGLAGGRGNEQFF. CDR3 DNA: TGTGCCAGCAGCCAAAGCCGGGGACTAGCGGGAGGCAGGGGCAATGAGCAGTTCTTC. Drawing the rest from reference TRBV14 and TRBJ2-1, the complete variable domain is EAGVTQFPSHSVIEKGQTVTLRCDPISGHDNLYWYRRVMGKEIKFLLHFVKESKQDESGMPNNRFLAERTGGTYSTLKVQPAELEDSGVYFCASSQSRGLAGGRGNEQFFGPGTRLTVL.

With regard to this clonotype: A much larger clone sits a single nucleotide away, making a read error possible. The V and J genes are TRBV20-1 and TRBJ2-7, with 12 nucleotides matching TRBD2. The CDR3 contains 14 residues. J lost 0 bases, V lost 5 bases, and 2 bases had no gene match. CDR1 DFQATT and CDR2 SNEGSKA come from the germline V gene (reference sequence). The CDR3 loop reads CSAPTSGSSYEQYF. In nucleotides, the CDR3 is TGCAGTGCTCCGACTAGCGGGAGCTCCTACGAGCAGTACTTC.

There are many counts of this clonotype. The gene calls are TRBV2 and TRBJ2-7; D perhaps matches TRBD1 (5 bases). The CDR3 is 12 residues long. V shed 10 bases and J shed 0 bases, with 10 bases lying between them. Looked up from germline, CDR1 is SNHLY and CDR2 is FYNNEI. In nucleotides, the CDR3 is TGTGCCACTATCGACAGCTCCTACGAGCAGTACTTC. Its translation is CATIDSSYEQYF.

This clonotype showed up many times. The V gene is TRBV30, the J gene TRBJ1-2; D is ambiguous. Germline V lookup: CDR1 GTSNPN, CDR2 SVGIG (reference sequence). This CDR3 region has 11 residues. V was cut by 2 bases and J by 5 bases, with 6 bases left in between. CDR3 loop: CAWSPIYGYTF. The DNA of the CDR3 is TGTGCCTGGAGTCCAATTTATGGCTACACCTTC.

This chain links TRBV5-6 with TRBJ2-5; D might be TRBD1 or TRBD2, each matching 5 bases. The V and J ends lost 4 bases and 0 bases respectively, with 13 bases between them. The CDR3 loop spans 15 amino acids. CDR1 is SGHDT, CDR2 YYEEEE, per germline. The CDR3 loop reads CASSPGTGNQETQYF. In DNA form, the CDR3 reads TGTGCCAGCAGCCCAGGGACGGGGAACCAAGAGACCCAGTACTTC. Using reference TRBV5-6 and TRBJ2-5 for the parts outside the CDR3, the full variable domain is DAGVTQSPTHLIKTRGQQVTLRCSPKSGHDTVSWYQQALGQGPQFIFQYYEEEERQRGNFPDRFSGHQFPNYSSELNVNALLLGDSALYLCASSPGTGNQETQYFGPGTRLLVL.

V and J are TRBV4-3 and TRBJ2-6; D possibly corresponds to TRBD1 (6 bases). V was pared by 4 bases and J by 2 bases, with 24 bases between. CDR3 size: 20 residues. The germline V gene has CDR1 LGHNA and CDR2 YSLEER. The CDR3 reads CASSLTYLPGHLTGANVLTF. DNA for the CDR3: TGCGCCAGCAGCCTAACGTACCTCCCGGGACATCTAACTGGGGCCAACGTCCTGACTTTC.

This clonotype was seen repeatedly, ten times or more. The chain couples TRBV7-6 to TRBJ1-6, with 7 bases fitting TRBD1. This CDR3 has 15 residues. Germline assignment: CDR1 SGHVS and CDR2 FNYEAQ. V shed 2 bases and J 6 bases; nucleotides not matched to a gene: 4. DNA of the CDR3: TGTGCCAGCAGCTTAAGTCAGGGGGGTAATTCACCCCTCCACTTT. Residues: CASSLSQGGNSPLHF.

In this sample, this clonotype turned up many times. This chain links TRBV7-8 with TRBJ2-7, with TRBD1 matching 7 bases. Germline CDR1 reads SGHVS; CDR2 reads FQNEAQ. The CDR3 contains 14 residues. The V segment lost 1 base and the J segment 2 bases; nucleotides outside the gene matches: 2. CDR3 loop: CASSLGDSTYEQYF. The CDR3 region has the DNA TGTGCCAGCAGCTTAGGGGACAGCACCTACGAGCAGTACTTC.